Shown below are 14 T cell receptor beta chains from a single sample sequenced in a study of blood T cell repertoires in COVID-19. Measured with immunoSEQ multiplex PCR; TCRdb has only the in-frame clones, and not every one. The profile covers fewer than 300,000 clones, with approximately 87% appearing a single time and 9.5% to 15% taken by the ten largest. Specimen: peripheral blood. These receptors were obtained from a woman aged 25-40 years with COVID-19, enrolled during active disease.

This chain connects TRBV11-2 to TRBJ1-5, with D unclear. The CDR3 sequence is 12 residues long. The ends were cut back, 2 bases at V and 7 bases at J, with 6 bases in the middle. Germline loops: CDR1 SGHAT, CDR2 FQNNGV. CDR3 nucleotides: TGTGCCAGCAGCTTATCGGGGCAGCCCCAGCATTTT. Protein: CASSLSGQPQHF.

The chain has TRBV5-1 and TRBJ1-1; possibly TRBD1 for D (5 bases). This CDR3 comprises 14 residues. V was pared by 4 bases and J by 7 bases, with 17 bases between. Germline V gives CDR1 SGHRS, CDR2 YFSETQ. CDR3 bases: TGCGCCAGCAGCACCGACAGAAAGAAGGATGAAGCTTTCTTT. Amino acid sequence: CASSTDRKKDEAFF.

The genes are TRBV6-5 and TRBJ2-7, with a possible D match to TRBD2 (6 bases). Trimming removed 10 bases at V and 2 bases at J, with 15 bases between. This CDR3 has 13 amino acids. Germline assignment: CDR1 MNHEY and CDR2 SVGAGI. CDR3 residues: CATNYGGTYEQYF. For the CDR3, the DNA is TGTGCCACCAACTACGGGGGTACCTACGAGCAGTACTTC.

The CDR3, as DNA: TGCAGCGTTGGGCACTACTCTGGAAACACCATATATTTT. This encodes CSVGHYSGNTIYF. This rearrangement joins TRBV29-1 to TRBJ1-3; D remains unclear. CDR3 length equals 13 residues. Germline CDR1 SQVTM, CDR2 ANQGSEA. V lost 4 bases to trimming and J lost 0 bases, with 7 bases between them.

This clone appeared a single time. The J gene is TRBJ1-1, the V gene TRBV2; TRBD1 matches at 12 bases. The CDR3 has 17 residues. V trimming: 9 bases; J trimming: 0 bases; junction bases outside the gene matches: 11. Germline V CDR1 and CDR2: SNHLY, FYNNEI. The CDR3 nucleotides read TGTGCCAGTGCACGGCGGGACAGGGGGCTCGTGAACACTGAAGCTTTCTTT. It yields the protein CASARRDRGLVNTEAFF.

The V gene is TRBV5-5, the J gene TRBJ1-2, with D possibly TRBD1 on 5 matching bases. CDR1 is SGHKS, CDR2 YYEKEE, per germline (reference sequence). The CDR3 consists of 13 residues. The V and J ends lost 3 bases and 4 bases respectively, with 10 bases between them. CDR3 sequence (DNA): TGTGCCAGCAGCTCGACAGCCTTCTATGGCTACACCTTC. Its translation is CASSSTAFYGYTF. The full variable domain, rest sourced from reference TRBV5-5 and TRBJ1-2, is DAGVTQSPTHLIKTRGQQVTLRCSPISGHKSVSWYQQVLGQGPQFIFQYYEKEERGRGNFPDRFSARQFPNYSSELNVNALLLGDSALYLCASSSTAFYGYTFGSGTRLTVV.

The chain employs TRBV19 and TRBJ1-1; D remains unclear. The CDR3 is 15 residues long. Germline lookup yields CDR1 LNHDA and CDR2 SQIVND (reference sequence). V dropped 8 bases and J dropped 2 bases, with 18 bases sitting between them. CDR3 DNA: TGTGCCAGTCGCCCCCTAGAGGGCCCTAACACTGAAGCTTTCTTT. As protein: CASRPLEGPNTEAFF.

This CDR3 is CASRKSGTGELFF. CDR3 bases: TGCGCCAGCAGGAAGAGCGGAACCGGGGAGCTGTTTTTT. The chain carries TRBV10-2 and TRBJ2-2; maybe TRBD2 (5 bases). The V gene lost 6 bases and the J gene lost 5 bases, with 10 bases spanning the gap. There are 13 residues in the CDR3. Germline V gene sequence: CDR1 WSHSY, CDR2 SAAADI.

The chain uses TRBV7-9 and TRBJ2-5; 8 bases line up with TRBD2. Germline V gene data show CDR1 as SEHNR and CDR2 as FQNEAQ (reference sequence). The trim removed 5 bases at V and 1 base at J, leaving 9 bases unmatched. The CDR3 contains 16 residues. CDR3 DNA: TGTGCCAGCAGCCCTCTTTTAGCGGGGTCCCAAGAGACCCAGTACTTC. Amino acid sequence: CASSPLLAGSQETQYF.

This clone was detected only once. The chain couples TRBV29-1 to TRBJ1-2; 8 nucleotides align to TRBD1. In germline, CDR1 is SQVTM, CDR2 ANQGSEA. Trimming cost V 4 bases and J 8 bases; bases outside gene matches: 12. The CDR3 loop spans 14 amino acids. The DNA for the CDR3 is TGCAGCGTTGGCCAGGGCAGGGGGCAAGGCGGCTACACCTTC. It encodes CSVGQGRGQGGYTF.

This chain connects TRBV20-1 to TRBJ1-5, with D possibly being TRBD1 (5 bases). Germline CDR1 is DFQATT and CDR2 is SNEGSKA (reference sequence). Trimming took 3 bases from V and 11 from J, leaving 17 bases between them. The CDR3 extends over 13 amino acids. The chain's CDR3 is CSASVGRDTAQHF. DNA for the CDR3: TGCAGTGCTAGTGTCGGCAGGGATACAGCCCAGCATTTT.

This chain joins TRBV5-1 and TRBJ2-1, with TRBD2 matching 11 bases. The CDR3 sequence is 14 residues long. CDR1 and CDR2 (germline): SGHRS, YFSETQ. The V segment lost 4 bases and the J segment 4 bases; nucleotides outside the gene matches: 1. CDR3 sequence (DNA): TGCGCCAGCAGCATAGCGGGGGGGTACAATGAGCAGTTCTTC. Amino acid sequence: CASSIAGGYNEQFF.

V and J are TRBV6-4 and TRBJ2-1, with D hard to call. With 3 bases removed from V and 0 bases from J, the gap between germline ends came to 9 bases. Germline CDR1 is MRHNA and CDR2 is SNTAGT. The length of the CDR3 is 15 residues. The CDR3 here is CASSEEIISYNEQFF. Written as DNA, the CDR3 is TGTGCCAGCAGTGAAGAGATAATCTCCTACAATGAGCAGTTCTTC.

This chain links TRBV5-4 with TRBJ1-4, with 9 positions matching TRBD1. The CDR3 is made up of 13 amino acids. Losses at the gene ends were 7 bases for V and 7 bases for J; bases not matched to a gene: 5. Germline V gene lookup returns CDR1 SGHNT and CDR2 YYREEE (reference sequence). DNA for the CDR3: TGTGCCAGCCTAGACAGGGGGGGTGAAAAACTGTTTTTT. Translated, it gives CASLDRGGEKLFF.